What follows are 29 T cell receptor beta chains derived from one specimen sequenced in a study of blood T cell repertoires in COVID-19. Profiled with immunoSEQ multiplex PCR; TCRdb holds only in-frame clones, not every one. The sample yields approximately 260,000 clones, around 90% seen once. Material: peripheral blood. The receptors originated from a woman aged 55 to 70 with COVID-19, enrolled during active disease.

This clone was detected only a few times. The chain employs TRBV21-1 and TRBJ1-5. TRBV21-1 is marked as a pseudogene. This CDR3 has 14 residues. CDR3 in DNA: TGTGCCAGCAGCGAGGCAGACCTCAATCAGCCCCAGCATTTT. Protein sequence: CASSEADLNQPQHF.

The chain joins TRBV20-1 to TRBJ1-6; no clear D. Germline V gene lookup returns CDR1 DFQATT and CDR2 SNEGSKA (reference sequence). Trimming removed 3 bases at V and 0 bases at J, with 6 bases between. The CDR3 consists of 14 residues. CDR3 amino acids: CSASLSSYNSPLHF. CDR3 in DNA: TGCAGTGCTAGTTTGAGCTCCTATAATTCACCCCTCCACTTT.

The chain links TRBV4-3 to TRBJ1-1; the D gene is possibly TRBD1 (6 bases). The length of the CDR3 is 14 residues. The V gene lost 0 bases and the J gene lost 11 bases, with 16 bases spanning the gap. Germline lookup yields CDR1 LGHNA and CDR2 YSLEER. DNA of the CDR3: TGCGCCAGCAGCCAAGATCTGAGGAATAGGGGGGCTTTCTTT. Translated: CASSQDLRNRGAFF.

The J gene is TRBJ1-5, the V gene TRBV3-1 (or the pseudogene TRBV3-2); D not resolved. Germline V gene lookup returns CDR1 LGHDT and CDR2 YNNKEL (reference sequence). This CDR3 comprises 13 residues. Deletions cut 0 bases from V and 7 bases from J, with 7 bases between. CDR3: CASSQDWEQPQHF. In DNA, the CDR3 is TGTGCCAGCAGCCAAGATTGGGAGCAGCCCCAGCATTTT.

V is TRBV19 and J is TRBJ1-3; possible D gene TRBD1, 6 bases. CDR3 size: 15 residues. CDR1 and CDR2 (germline): LNHDA, SQIVND (reference sequence). Trimming cost V 4 bases and J 4 bases, with 14 bases left between them. The CDR3 protein is CASSTNQGSGNTIYF. The CDR3 region has the DNA TGTGCCAGTAGTACCAATCAGGGGTCGGGAAACACCATATATTTT.

This chain uses TRBV11-2 with TRBJ1-3, with D maybe TRBD1 (5 bases). Trimming removed 4 bases from V and 4 bases from J, with 11 bases in between. This CDR3 region has 14 residues. Germline V gives CDR1 SGHAT, CDR2 FQNNGV. The CDR3 sequence: CASSSYSGGNTIYF. The CDR3 nucleotides read TGTGCCAGCAGCTCCTATTCAGGGGGAAACACCATATATTTT.

Concerning this clone itself: The junction shows a germline mismatch at one end, possibly a read error. The chain carries TRBV5-8 and TRBJ2-1, with 13 bases aligning to TRBD2. CDR1 SGHTS and CDR2 YDEGEE come from the germline V gene. This CDR3 is 18 amino acids long. The CDR3 DNA follows: TGTGCCAGCAGCGACGGACTAGCGGGGGAGCGCTTTGGCAATGGGCAGTTCTTC. It specifies CASSDGLAGERFGNGQFF.

The chain has TRBV7-9 and TRBJ1-5; D gene unclear. Trimming left V 3 bases short and J 0 bases short, with 3 bases between. Germline lookup yields CDR1 SEHNR and CDR2 FQNEAQ (reference sequence). The CDR3 runs to 13 residues. The CDR3 nucleotides are TGTGCCAGCAGCTTTAGTAGCAATCAGCCCCAGCATTTT. Translated: CASSFSSNQPQHF. The full variable domain, with the rest looked up from reference TRBV7-9 and TRBJ1-5, is DTGVSQNPRHKITKRGQNVTFRCDPISEHNRLYWYRQTLGQGPEFLTYFQNEAQLEKSRLLSDRFSAERPKGSFSTLEIQRTEQGDSAMYLCASSFSSNQPQHFGDGTRLSIL.

This clone was recorded a few times. The chain is built from TRBV27 and TRBJ2-3; 15 nucleotides line up with TRBD2. Trimming took 3 bases from V and 2 from J; bases not matched to a gene: 6. CDR1 and CDR2 from the germline V gene are MNHEY and SMNVEV (reference sequence). This CDR3 has 18 amino acids. CDR3 coding DNA: TGTGCCAGCAGTTTGGGACTAGCGGGGGGCCCACACACAGATACGCAGTATTTT. This codes for CASSLGLAGGPHTDTQYF.

The gene calls are TRBV15 and TRBJ1-6; D unclear. V dropped 0 bases and J dropped 0 bases, with 12 bases sitting between them. The CDR3 has 18 amino acids. CDR1 and CDR2 (germline): LNHNV, YYDKDF (reference sequence). The CDR3 DNA reads as TGTGCCACCAGCAGAGATAAGGGAGGATACTCCTATAATTCACCCCTCCACTTT. Translation: CATSRDKGGYSYNSPLHF.

This clone was seen at least ten times. The chain recombines TRBV10-1 with TRBJ2-5; TRBD2 agrees at 9 bases. Trimming at V came to 7 bases and at J to 1 base, leaving 7 bases not matched to a gene. Per the germline V gene, CDR1 is WNHNN and CDR2 is SYGVQD (reference sequence). The CDR3 extends over 15 amino acids. The CDR3 here is CASMIAGVSQETQYF. The CDR3 region has the DNA TGCGCCAGCATGATAGCGGGAGTGTCCCAAGAGACCCAGTACTTC.

The V and J genes are TRBV18 and TRBJ1-1, with TRBD1 identical over 7 bases. The V and J ends lost 3 bases and 1 base, in that order; junction bases with no gene match: 2. The CDR3 is 14 residues long. Germline-derived CDR1 and CDR2 are KGHSH and LQKENI. CDR3 region: CASSPGQPNTEAFF. The CDR3 nucleotides are TGTGCCAGCTCACCGGGACAGCCGAACACTGAAGCTTTCTTT.

The rearrangement links TRBV5-4 to TRBJ2-6; D remains unclear. The V gene lost 1 base and the J gene lost 2 bases, with 7 bases spanning the gap. Germline CDR1 reads SGHNT; CDR2 reads YYREEE (reference sequence). The length of the CDR3 is 15 residues. DNA of the CDR3: TGTGCCAGCAGCTTGCGAGGCGCTGGGGCCAACGTCCTGACTTTC. Residues: CASSLRGAGANVLTF. The full variable domain, in which reference TRBV5-4 and TRBJ2-6 provide the parts outside the CDR3, is ETGVTQSPTHLIKTRGQQVTLRCSSQSGHNTVSWYQQALGQGPQFIFQYYREEENGRGNFPPRFSGLQFPNYSSELNVNALELDDSALYLCASSLRGAGANVLTFGAGSRLTVL.

With respect to this clone: Other nucleotide sequences from this sample produce the same CDR3. V is TRBV9 and J is TRBJ1-2; possibly TRBD1 for D (5 bases). The ends were cut back, 0 bases at V and 1 base at J, with 7 bases in the middle. This CDR3 comprises 14 residues. Germline V CDR1 and CDR2: SGDLS, YYNGEE. CDR3 in DNA: TGTGCCAGCAGCGTAGGCCAGGGTAACTATGGCTACACCTTC. The encoded protein is CASSVGQGNYGYTF.

This clone showed up just once. This sequence joins TRBV28 and TRBJ1-4; 7 bases map to TRBD1. This CDR3 region has 13 residues. Trimming cost V 6 bases and J 6 bases; bases outside gene matches: 4. Germline V gives CDR1 MDHEN, CDR2 SYDVKM. The CDR3 here is CASSPGGYEKLFF. The CDR3 DNA sequence: TGTGCCAGCAGCCCAGGGGGGTATGAAAAACTGTTTTTT.

The chain joins TRBV6-4 to TRBJ2-2; the D gene is possibly TRBD1 (6 bases). Germline assignment: CDR1 MRHNA and CDR2 SNTAGT. The CDR3 totals 13 residues. V lost 5 bases and J 7 bases, leaving 11 bases between the germline ends. DNA for the CDR3: TGTGCCAGCAGTCCAGGGGTGAGCGGGGAGCTGTTTTTT. Its translation is CASSPGVSGELFF.

This rearrangement joins TRBV25-1 to TRBJ1-2, with 9 bases lining up with TRBD1. This CDR3 contains 13 residues. After removal of 4 bases from V and 7 bases from J, the junction contained 4 bases not matched to a gene. Germline V CDR1 and CDR2: MGHDK, SYGVNS. CDR3 sequence reads: CASSVTGGSGYTF. The CDR3 DNA is TGTGCCAGCAGTGTGACAGGGGGAAGTGGCTACACCTTC.

CDR3 nucleotides: TGTGCCAGCTCGCCAGGGAATACAGGGCACTATAATTCACCCCTCCACTTT. Its translation is CASSPGNTGHYNSPLHF. The genes are TRBV18 and TRBJ1-6, with a tentative D call TRBD1 (6 bases). Germline CDR1 and CDR2: KGHSH and LQKENI. With 6 bases removed from V and 3 bases from J, the gap between germline ends came to 18 bases. The CDR3 contains 17 residues.

The chain carries TRBV15 and TRBJ1-2, with 9 nucleotides matching TRBD1. CDR3 size: 15 residues. Germline values: CDR1 LNHNV, CDR2 YYDKDF (reference sequence). The J segment lost 7 bases and the V segment lost 1 base, leaving 7 bases of the junction unmatched. CDR3 region: CATSRGGQGQSGYTF. The CDR3 DNA follows: TGTGCCACCAGCAGAGGTGGACAGGGGCAAAGTGGCTACACCTTC.

The V and J genes are TRBV20-1 and TRBJ1-5; D gene unclear. Germline CDR1 reads DFQATT; CDR2 reads SNEGSKA (reference sequence). CDR3 length: 14 amino acids. Trimming removed 3 bases at V and 4 bases at J, with 13 bases between. This CDR3 reads CSASVAGGNQPQHF. DNA for the CDR3: TGCAGTGCTAGTGTGGCAGGTGGTAATCAGCCCCAGCATTTT.

The rearrangement joins TRBV18 to TRBJ1-1; 7 nucleotides align to TRBD1. This CDR3 has 16 amino acids. Germline trimming cut 3 bases from V and 11 bases from J; bases unmatched to any gene: 18. Germline values: CDR1 KGHSH, CDR2 LQKENI. The CDR3, as DNA: TGTGCCAGCTCACCCCCCTCCCGACAGGGAGGTTCTGGGGCTTTCTTT. This gives the protein CASSPPSRQGGSGAFF.

This rearrangement joins TRBV27 to TRBJ1-1; 10 positions agree with TRBD1. The J segment lost 4 bases and the V segment lost 5 bases, leaving 4 bases of the junction unmatched. There are 14 residues in the CDR3. Germline assignment: CDR1 MNHEY and CDR2 SMNVEV (reference sequence). The CDR3: CASSPRDRGTEAFF. CDR3 DNA: TGTGCCAGCAGTCCCCGGGACAGGGGCACTGAAGCTTTCTTT.

This clone was recorded once. This rearrangement joins TRBV4-3 to TRBJ2-7, with a weak D call TRBD1 (6 bases). The CDR3 totals 15 residues. CDR1 and CDR2 from the germline V gene are LGHNA and YSLEER. Deletions cut 1 base from V and 3 bases from J, with 13 bases between. The CDR3, as DNA: TGCGCCAGCAGCCAAGCCTGGACAGAATACTACGAGCAGTACTTC. Protein product: CASSQAWTEYYEQYF.

The chain has TRBV5-1 and TRBJ1-1, with D possibly matching TRBD1 (5 bases). The length of the CDR3 is 13 residues. V gave up 0 bases and J gave up 5 bases, with 8 bases separating them. CDR1 is SGHRS and CDR2 is YFSETQ in the germline V gene. The DNA for the CDR3 is TGCGCCAGCAGCTTGGACAGGTTAACTGAAGCTTTCTTT. Its protein is CASSLDRLTEAFF.

This chain connects TRBV18 to TRBJ1-1, with unresolved D. V lost 0 bases to trimming and J lost 4 bases, with 12 bases between them. This CDR3 is 15 amino acids long. Per germline, CDR1 KGHSH and CDR2 LQKENI. The CDR3 sequence is CASSPPGGLGTEAFF. The CDR3 DNA is TGTGCCAGCTCACCACCGGGAGGGCTGGGCACTGAAGCTTTCTTT.

This chain joins TRBV7-9 and TRBJ2-7; 10 nucleotides agree with TRBD1. Germline CDR1 reads SEHNR; CDR2 reads FQNEAQ (reference sequence). J lost 6 bases, V lost 1 base, and 18 bases had no gene match. The CDR3 is made up of 19 amino acids. The CDR3 sequence is CASSLGFGGQGSRKGEQYF. CDR3 bases: TGTGCCAGCAGCTTAGGTTTCGGGGGACAGGGGAGTAGGAAAGGCGAGCAGTACTTC.

The gene calls are TRBV6-5 and TRBJ1-2; TRBD1 matches at 7 bases. Germline CDR1 reads MNHEY; CDR2 reads SVGAGI. The CDR3 sequence is 14 residues long. J gave up 4 bases and V 7 bases, and 9 bases lay outside the gene matches. CDR3 coding DNA: TGTGCCAGCACGCCCCGGACAGGATTCTATGGCTACACCTTC. Its protein product is CASTPRTGFYGYTF.

This chain uses TRBV9 with TRBJ2-1; the match to TRBD1 covers 9 bases. The CDR3 spans 15 residues. Germline V gene sequence: CDR1 SGDLS, CDR2 YYNGEE. J was trimmed by 8 bases and V by 3 bases; bases with no gene match: 9. The CDR3 DNA sequence: TGTGCCAGCAGCGCCGGGACAGGGATTGCCCATGAGCAGTTCTTC. Its translation is CASSAGTGIAHEQFF.

The V call is TRBV11-3, the J call TRBJ1-1; D remains unclear. The V end lost 3 bases, the J end lost 6 bases, and 8 bases lay between the germline ends. From germline, CDR1 is SGHNT and CDR2 YENEEA. The CDR3 spans 12 residues. In DNA, the CDR3 is TGTGCCAGCAGCTTCCCCGGGGCTGAAGCTTTCTTT. Its translation: CASSFPGAEAFF.